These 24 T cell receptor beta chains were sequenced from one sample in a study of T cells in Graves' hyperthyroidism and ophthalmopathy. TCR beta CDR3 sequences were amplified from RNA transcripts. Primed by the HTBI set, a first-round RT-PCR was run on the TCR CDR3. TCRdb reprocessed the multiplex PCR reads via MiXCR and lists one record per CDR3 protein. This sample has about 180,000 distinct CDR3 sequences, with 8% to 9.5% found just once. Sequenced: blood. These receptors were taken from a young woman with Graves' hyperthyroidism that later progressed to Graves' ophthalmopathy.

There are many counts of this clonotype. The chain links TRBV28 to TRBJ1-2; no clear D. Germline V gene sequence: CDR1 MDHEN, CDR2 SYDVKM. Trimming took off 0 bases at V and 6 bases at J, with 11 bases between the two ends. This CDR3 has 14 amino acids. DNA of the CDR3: TGTGCCAGCAGTTTATGGTCGGCAGCCCATGGCTACACCTTC. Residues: CASSLWSAAHGYTF.

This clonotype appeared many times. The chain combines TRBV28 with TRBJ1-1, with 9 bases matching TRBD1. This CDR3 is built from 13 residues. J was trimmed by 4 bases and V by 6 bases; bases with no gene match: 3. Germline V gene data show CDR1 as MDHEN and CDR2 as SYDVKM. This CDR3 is CASRGQGLTEAFF. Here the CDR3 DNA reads TGTGCCAGCAGGGGACAGGGCCTCACTGAAGCTTTCTTT.

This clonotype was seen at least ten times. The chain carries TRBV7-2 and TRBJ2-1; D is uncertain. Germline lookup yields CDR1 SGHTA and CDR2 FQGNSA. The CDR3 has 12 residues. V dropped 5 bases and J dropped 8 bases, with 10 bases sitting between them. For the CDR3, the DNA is TGTGCCAGCAGCCGCCTCTGGCATGAGCAGTTCTTC. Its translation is CASSRLWHEQFF.

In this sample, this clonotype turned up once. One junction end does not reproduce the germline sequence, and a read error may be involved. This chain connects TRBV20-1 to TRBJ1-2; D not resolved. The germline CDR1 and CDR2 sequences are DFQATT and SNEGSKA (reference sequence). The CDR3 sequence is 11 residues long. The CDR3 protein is CSGRRTEGYTF. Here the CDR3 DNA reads TGCAGTGGTAGAAGAACCGAAGGCTACACCTTC.

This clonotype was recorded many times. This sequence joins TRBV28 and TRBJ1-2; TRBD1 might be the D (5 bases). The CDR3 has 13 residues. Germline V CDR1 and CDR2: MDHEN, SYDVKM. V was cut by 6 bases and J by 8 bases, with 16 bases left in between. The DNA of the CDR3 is TGTGCCAGCAGCCCCTCAGGGTCCGGCGGCTACACCTTC. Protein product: CASSPSGSGGYTF.

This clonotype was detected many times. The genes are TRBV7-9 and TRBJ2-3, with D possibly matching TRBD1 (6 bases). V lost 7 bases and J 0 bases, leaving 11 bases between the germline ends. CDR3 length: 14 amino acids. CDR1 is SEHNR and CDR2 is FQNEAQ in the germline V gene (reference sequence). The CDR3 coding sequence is TGTGCCAGCAAGGGGACACGGAGCACAGATACGCAGTATTTT. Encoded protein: CASKGTRSTDTQYF.

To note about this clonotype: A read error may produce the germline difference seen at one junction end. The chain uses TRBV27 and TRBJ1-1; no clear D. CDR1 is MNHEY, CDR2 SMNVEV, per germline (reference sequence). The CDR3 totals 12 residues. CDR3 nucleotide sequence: TGTGCCAGCAGACGTATGAACACTGGAGCTTTCTTT. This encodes CASRRMNTGAFF.

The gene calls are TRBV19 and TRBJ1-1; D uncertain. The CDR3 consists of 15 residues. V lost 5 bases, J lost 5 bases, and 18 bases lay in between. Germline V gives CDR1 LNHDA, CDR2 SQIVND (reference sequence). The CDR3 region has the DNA TGTGCCAGTAGTTCCCGAACTGGGTCTGCGACTGAAGCTTTCTTT. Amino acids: CASSSRTGSATEAFF.

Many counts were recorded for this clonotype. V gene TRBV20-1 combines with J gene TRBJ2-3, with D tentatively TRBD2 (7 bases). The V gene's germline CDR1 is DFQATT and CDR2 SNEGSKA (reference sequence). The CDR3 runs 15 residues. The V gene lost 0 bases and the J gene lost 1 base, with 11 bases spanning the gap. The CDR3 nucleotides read TGCAGTGCTAGAGAGGGGGGGGCGGGCACAGATACGCAGTATTTT. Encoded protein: CSAREGGAGTDTQYF.

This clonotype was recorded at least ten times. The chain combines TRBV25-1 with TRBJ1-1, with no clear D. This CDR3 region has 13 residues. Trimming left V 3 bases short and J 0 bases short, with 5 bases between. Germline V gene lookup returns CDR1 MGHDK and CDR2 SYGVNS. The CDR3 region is CASSDNMNTEAFF. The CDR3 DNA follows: TGTGCCAGCAGTGATAATATGAACACTGAAGCTTTCTTT.

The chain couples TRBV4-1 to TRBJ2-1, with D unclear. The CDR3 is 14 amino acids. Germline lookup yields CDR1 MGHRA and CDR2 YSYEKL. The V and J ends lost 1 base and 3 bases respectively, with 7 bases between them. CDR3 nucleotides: TGCGCCAGCAGCCAAGGTGAGGACTACAATGAGCAGTTCTTC. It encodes CASSQGEDYNEQFF.

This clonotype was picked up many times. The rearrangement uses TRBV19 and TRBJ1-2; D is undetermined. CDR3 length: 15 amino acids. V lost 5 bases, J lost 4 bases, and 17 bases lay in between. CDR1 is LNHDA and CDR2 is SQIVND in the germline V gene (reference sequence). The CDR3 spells CASSQGDSTLYGYTF. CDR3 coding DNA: TGTGCCAGTAGTCAAGGAGACTCTACCCTCTATGGCTACACCTTC.

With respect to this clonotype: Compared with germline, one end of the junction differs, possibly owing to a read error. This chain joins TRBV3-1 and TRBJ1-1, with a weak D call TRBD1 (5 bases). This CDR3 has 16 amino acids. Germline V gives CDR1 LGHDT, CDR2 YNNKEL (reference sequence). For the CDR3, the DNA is TGTGCCAGCAGCTCCTTTTCGGGCAGGGCGGTCACTGAAGCTTCCTTT. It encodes CASSSFSGRAVTEASF.

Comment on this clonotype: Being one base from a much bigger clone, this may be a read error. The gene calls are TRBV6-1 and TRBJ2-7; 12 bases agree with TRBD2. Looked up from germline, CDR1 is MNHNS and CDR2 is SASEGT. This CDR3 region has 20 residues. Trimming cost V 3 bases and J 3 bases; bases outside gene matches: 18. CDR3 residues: CASSEGPLAGGHYFYYEQYF. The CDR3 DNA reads TGTGCCAGCAGTGAGGGCCCACTAGCGGGAGGCCACTACTTCTACTACGAGCAGTACTTC.

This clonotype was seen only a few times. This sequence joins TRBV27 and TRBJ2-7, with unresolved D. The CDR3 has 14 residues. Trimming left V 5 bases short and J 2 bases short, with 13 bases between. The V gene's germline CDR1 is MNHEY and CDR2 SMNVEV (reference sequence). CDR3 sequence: CASSPSRGPYEQYF. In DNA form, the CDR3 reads TGTGCCAGCAGTCCGTCGAGAGGTCCCTACGAGCAGTACTTC.

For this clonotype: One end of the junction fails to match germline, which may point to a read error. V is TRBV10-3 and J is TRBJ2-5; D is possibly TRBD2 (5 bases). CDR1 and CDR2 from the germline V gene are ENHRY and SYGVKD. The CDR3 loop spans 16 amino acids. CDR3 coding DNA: TGTGCCACCAGTGAGGTCCTCCCCCGCGGCGGGGAGACCCAGTACTTC. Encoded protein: CATSEVLPRGGETQYF.

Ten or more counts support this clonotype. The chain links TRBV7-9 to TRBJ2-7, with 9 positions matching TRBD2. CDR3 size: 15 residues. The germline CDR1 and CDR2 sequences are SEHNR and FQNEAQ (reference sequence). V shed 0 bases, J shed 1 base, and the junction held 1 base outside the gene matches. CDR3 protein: CASSLASGRSYEQYF. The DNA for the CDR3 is TGTGCCAGCAGCTTAGCTAGCGGGAGATCCTACGAGCAGTACTTC.

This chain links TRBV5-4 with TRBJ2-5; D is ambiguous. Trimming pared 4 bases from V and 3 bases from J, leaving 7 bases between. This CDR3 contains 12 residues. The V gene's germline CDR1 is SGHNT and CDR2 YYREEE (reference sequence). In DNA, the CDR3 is TGTGCCAGCAGCCAACCGAAAGAGACCCAGTACTTC. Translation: CASSQPKETQYF.

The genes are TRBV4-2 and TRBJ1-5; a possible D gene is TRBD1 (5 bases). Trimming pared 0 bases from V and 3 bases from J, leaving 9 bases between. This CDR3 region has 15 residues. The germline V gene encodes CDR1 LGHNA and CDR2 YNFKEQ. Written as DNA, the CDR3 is TGTGCCAGCAGCCAAGACAGGGCGATCAATCAGCCCCAGCATTTT. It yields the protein CASSQDRAINQPQHF.

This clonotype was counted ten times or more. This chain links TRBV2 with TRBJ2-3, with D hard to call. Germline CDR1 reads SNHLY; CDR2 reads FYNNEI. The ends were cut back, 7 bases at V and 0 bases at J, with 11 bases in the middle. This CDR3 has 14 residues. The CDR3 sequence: CASKEYTSTDTQYF. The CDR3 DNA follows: TGTGCCAGCAAAGAGTATACTAGCACAGATACGCAGTATTTT. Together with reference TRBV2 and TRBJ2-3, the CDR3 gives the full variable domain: EPEVTQTPSHQVTQMGQEVILRCVPISNHLYFYWYRQILGQKVEFLVSFYNNEISEKSEIFDDQFSVERPDGSNFTLKIRSTKLEDSAMYFCASKEYTSTDTQYFGPGTRLTVL.

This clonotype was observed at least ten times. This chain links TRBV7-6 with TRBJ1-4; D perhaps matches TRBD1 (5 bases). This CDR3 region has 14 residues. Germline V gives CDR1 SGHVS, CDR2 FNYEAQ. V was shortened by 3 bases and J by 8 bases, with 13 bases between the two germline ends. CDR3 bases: TGTGCCAGCAGCTTTCAACAGGCCGGGGAAAAACTGTTTTTT. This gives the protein CASSFQQAGEKLFF.

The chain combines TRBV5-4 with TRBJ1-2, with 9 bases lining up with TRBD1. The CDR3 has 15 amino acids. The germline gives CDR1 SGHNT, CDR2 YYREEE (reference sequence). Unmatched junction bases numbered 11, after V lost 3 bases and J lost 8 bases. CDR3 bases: TGTGCCAGCAGCTCCGGACAGGGGCTTGCGTCCGGCTACACCTTC. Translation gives CASSSGQGLASGYTF. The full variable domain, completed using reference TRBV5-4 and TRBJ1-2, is ETGVTQSPTHLIKTRGQQVTLRCSSQSGHNTVSWYQQALGQGPQFIFQYYREEENGRGNFPPRFSGLQFPNYSSELNVNALELDDSALYLCASSSGQGLASGYTFGSGTRLTVV.

This CDR3 is CASSRGGLGETQYF. The CDR3 DNA reads as TGTGCCAGCAGCCGGGGGGGCTTAGGAGAGACCCAGTACTTC. J is TRBJ2-5 and V is TRBV5-6, with 8 bases that match TRBD2. Germline assignment: CDR1 SGHDT and CDR2 YYEEEE. The CDR3 is 14 amino acids. Trimming took 4 bases from V and 4 from J; bases not matched to a gene: 6.

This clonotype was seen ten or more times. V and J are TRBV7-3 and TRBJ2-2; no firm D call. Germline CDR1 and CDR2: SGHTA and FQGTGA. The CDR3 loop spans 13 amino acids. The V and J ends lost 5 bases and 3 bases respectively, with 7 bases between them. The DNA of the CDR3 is TGTGCCAGCAGCCAAGGGTACACCGGGGAGCTGTTTTTT. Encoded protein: CASSQGYTGELFF.